The sequence of this TCR beta chain was determined in a study of blood T cell repertoires in COVID-19 (dated by TCRdb to 2019 to 2021). In the study overall: Samples from collaborators originated in the United States, Italy and Spain and spanned both the acute and convalescent phases of COVID-19. Where available, HLA class I and class II types were obtained from metadata supplied by the sample provider rather than from assay-based typing. The repertoires were released in a freely available public database intended as a resource for research on the immune response to SARS-CoV-2. Sample metadata almost always included a de-identified subject ID, COVID-19 status, age in years and sex. Samples were obtained from the ongoing ImmuneRACE study (first 160 participants) and from over 1,000 subjects provided by 6 global collaborators. The material from the prospective study consisted of cDNA or gDNA derived from T cells, B-cell-depleted T cells, or PBMCs. Deeply sampled blood TCRbeta repertoires from subjects exposed to, actively infected with, or recovered from COVID-19 were included in the dataset. Study-wide findings and limitations: How much clinical and demographic metadata was included differed by source and by participant, and the metadata was provided uncurated.

Collaborating institutions collected whole blood in K2EDTA tubes following their own protocols. For TCRbeta analysis, collaborators shipped samples as frozen whole blood, isolated PBMCs, or DNA extracted from either of those sample types. The CDR3 covers 14 residues, taking in both the cysteine and the phenylalanine. Just the 42-base CDR3 DNA is kept, in frame starting at base 1. Between the V and J ends, shortened by 2 bases and 8 bases respectively, the junction contains 14 bases. The CDR1 and CDR2 encoded by the germline V gene are SGHRS and YFSETQ. The immunoSEQ Assay, a bias-controlled multiplex PCR, was used to amplify TCRbeta CDR3 regions from genomic DNA. The original pipeline was this. The number of nucleated cells in each sample was estimated from the amplification of reference gene primers within the assay. To quantify the absolute abundance of each unique TCRbeta CDR3 rearrangement, sequence reads were collapsed and filtered. For each sample, productive Simpson clonality was calculated as the square root of Simpson's diversity index across productive rearrangements. TCRdb stores this immuneACCESS table with in-frame sequences only. Part of the clones is absent; in the studies checked, under half of the shortfall reflects unresolved V genes, and no reason is known for the rest. The DNA gave D and trimming, while V, J and clone size come from that table. The sample has 40,000 to 60,000 clones on record, roughly 80% of them singletons. The ten largest clones take up approximately 4.5% of the sample.

On this clone itself: Its specific antigen is unknown. Base qualities are not recorded, but no much larger clone differs from it by a single base.

The source of this sequence is a man in his fifties with active COVID-19. Sequences were obtained from peripheral blood. The chain is made from TRBV5-1 and TRBJ2-1, with TRBD1 tentatively as D gene (5 bases match). The DNA is as follows: TGCGCCAGCAGCTTAAAGGGGTACGGGTATGAGCAGTTCTTC. Its protein reads: CASSLKGYGYEQFF.